Reported below is one T cell receptor (beta chain). Its specificity is not known. The sample originates from a study of Graves' ophthalmopathy and Graves' hyperthyroidism. The study, taken as a whole, reports: Blood repertoires reportedly contained most expanded thyroid clonotypes above 0.001 frequency. The model achieved about 70% sensitivity and over 72% specificity for ophthalmopathy progression.

Hyperthyroidism patients, aged 18 to 65, were newly diagnosed, under 2 months' duration. Clinical symptoms and serum thyroxine were used for diagnosis; TRAb, thyroid ultrasound and orbital computed tomography were also relied on. Amplification from RNA transcripts yielded the TCR beta CDR3 regions. After a first-round RT-PCR with HTBI primers, a second-round multiplex PCR was run. Each CDR3 protein gets one entry after TCRdb re-called the multiplex PCR reads with MiXCR. The sample holds roughly 1.1 million distinct CDR3 sequences; 35% to 40% are singletons and the top ten take 11%. Per the germline V gene, CDR1 is SGHDT and CDR2 is YYEEEE. The length of the CDR3 is 14 residues. V lost 7 bases, J lost 4 bases, and 8 bases stayed unmatched.

The rearrangement joins TRBV5-6 to TRBJ2-5, with 9 bases identical to TRBD1. Sequencing input: peripheral blood or thyroid tissue (not recorded which). This receptor was identified in an adult man with Graves' hyperthyroidism. CDR3 nucleotide sequence: TGTGCCAGCTCACCGTACAGGGGGCGAGAGACCCAGTACTTC. Its protein is CASSPYRGRETQYF.